This T cell receptor (beta chain) was found in a study of T cell changes during pregnancy in multiple sclerosis. Losses at the gene ends were 3 bases for V and 2 bases for J; bases not matched to a gene: 13. The CDR3 totals 17 residues. Germline CDR1 GTSNPN, CDR2 SVGIG (reference sequence). Profiled with immunoSEQ multiplex PCR; TCRdb holds only in-frame clones, not every one. The data show under 70,000 clones, with around 94% seen just once and over 2% held by the top ten. The receptor was derived from a female donor with multiple sclerosis, enrolled in a pregnancy study. This material consisted of CD8+ T cells from peripheral blood mononuclear cells, taken after pregnancy. V usage is TRBV30 and J usage is TRBJ2-3; TRBD2 matches 8 bases. CDR3 loop: CAWRLERERVSTDTQYF. DNA of the CDR3: TGTGCCTGGAGGCTCGAGCGGGAGAGGGTCTCCACAGATACGCAGTATTTT.